This T cell receptor (beta chain) was captured by sequencing in a study of CD8 T cells in ankylosing spondylitis. The CDR3 is 18 residues long. Unmatched junction bases numbered 8, after V lost 6 bases and J lost 0 bases. CDR1 is SNHLY, CDR2 FYNNEI, per germline. Researchers built TCR beta libraries using quantitative 5'-RACE with molecular barcodes. TCRdb called the 5' RACE reads again in MiXCR, with one record for every CDR3 protein. The sample comprises about 500,000 distinct CDR3 sequences, roughly 5.3% of which are singletons, and approximately 3.5% rests with the top ten. This clonotype was observed many times. What it binds is not known. Findings and limits, study-wide: As for the disease-linked clones, they showed a CD8+ phenotype and occurred at relatively low frequencies in peripheral blood. Blood of patients with ankylosing spondylitis appeared to be characterized by a TCR beta motif of seven or eight highly homologous variants. Reports say disease-linked clones showed up significantly more in matched ankylosing spondylitis synovial fluid.

The gene calls are TRBV2 and TRBJ2-1, with 13 bases aligning to TRBD2. The receptor's source is a male donor with ankylosing spondylitis. Sample: blood, either unsorted or a sorted T cell fraction (not recorded which). The CDR3 here is CASSSGLAGRSSYNEQFF. The CDR3 DNA is TGTGCCAGCAGCTCGGGACTAGCGGGAAGGAGCTCCTACAATGAGCAGTTCTTC.